This TCR beta chain derives from a study of blood T cell repertoires in COVID-19. Some clones are missing from TCRdb's copy, which holds only in-frame ones; the method was immunoSEQ multiplex PCR. The table shows some 300,000 clones, with around 86% occurring only once. Participant reports of clinical history set cohort assignment. The CDR3 loop spans 13 amino acids. Germline CDR1 and CDR2: SGDLS and YYNGEE. V lost 6 bases to trimming and J lost 4 bases; unmatched junction nucleotides: 6. The sequence derives from a woman aged 40 to 55 who had recovered from COVID-19. The chain couples TRBV9 to TRBJ1-2, with 7 bases identical to TRBD1. The sample consisted of PBMCs or T cells enriched from blood (not recorded which). CDR3 in amino acids: CASTMTGRYGYTF. The DNA for the CDR3 is TGTGCCAGCACCATGACAGGGCGCTATGGCTACACCTTC.